These T cell receptor beta chains were read from a single sample in a study of post-analysis software for immune sequencing data. TCRdb fed the PCR reads into MiXCR, producing one record per CDR3 protein. The table has around 710,000 distinct CDR3 sequences, around 45% seen once; the top ten hold 4.9%. Sequencing input: blood. These receptors originate from a girl aged 5 to 17 with multiple sclerosis. The CDR3 runs from the conserved cysteine through the conserved F or W. D genes are given only for firm matches. A row's size may be missing; if present it is once, few, many or a size class.

v_gene: TRBV20-1
d_gene: .
j_gene: TRBJ2-6
abundance: .
CDR3aa: CSASPGEPSGANVLTF
CDR3nt: TGCAGTGCTAGTCCGGGGGAACCCTCTGGGGCCAACGTCCTGACTTTC

v_gene: TRBV27
d_gene: .
j_gene: TRBJ2-7
abundance: .
CDR3aa: CASSSSRGNYEQYF
CDR3nt: TGTGCCAGCAGTTCATCCAGGGGAAACTACGAGCAGTACTTC

v_gene: TRBV6-1
d_gene: .
j_gene: TRBJ1-6
abundance: few
CDR3aa: CASSDGLNSPLHF
CDR3nt: TGTGCCAGCAGTGACGGCCTTAATTCACCCCTCCACTTT

v_gene: TRBV5-6
d_gene: .
j_gene: TRBJ1-5
abundance: once
CDR3aa: CASSFGHLGGQPQHF
CDR3nt: TGTGCCAGCAGCTTTGGACACCTAGGAGGGCAGCCCCAGCATTTT

v_gene: TRBV27
d_gene: .
j_gene: TRBJ1-6
abundance: .
CDR3aa: CASTKGIPYNSPLHF
CDR3nt: TGTGCCAGCACCAAGGGGATCCCCTATAATTCACCCCTCCACTTT

v_gene: TRBV15
d_gene: TRBD2
j_gene: TRBJ2-3
abundance: .
CDR3aa: CATSGGAGSADTQYF
CDR3nt: TGTGCCACCAGCGGCGGAGCGGGAAGTGCAGATACGCAGTATTTT

v_gene: TRBV12-3/TRBV12-4
d_gene: .
j_gene: TRBJ2-7
abundance: .
CDR3aa: CASSPGDPGAAYEQYF
CDR3nt: TGTGCCAGCAGTCCTGGGGATCCGGGCGCAGCCTACGAGCAGTACTTC

v_gene: TRBV27
d_gene: TRBD1
j_gene: TRBJ1-1
abundance: .
CDR3aa: CACSLGGITEAFF
CDR3nt: TGTGCCTGCAGCTTAGGGGGCATCACTGAAGCTTTCTTT

v_gene: TRBV7-9
d_gene: .
j_gene: TRBJ2-7
abundance: .
CDR3aa: CASSVQPPGAVSYNEQYF
CDR3nt: TGTGCCAGCAGCGTCCAACCGCCCGGCGCGGTGTCCTACAATGAGCAGTACTTC

v_gene: TRBV27
d_gene: .
j_gene: TRBJ2-5
abundance: .
CDR3aa: CASSSGVGGQYF
CDR3nt: TGTGCCAGCAGTTCCGGAGTCGGCGGGCAGTACTTC

v_gene: TRBV5-1
d_gene: TRBD2
j_gene: TRBJ2-1
abundance: .
CDR3aa: CASSLLAGTAGSYNEQFF
CDR3nt: TGCGCCAGCAGTCTTTTAGCGGGAACCGCGGGCTCCTACAATGAGCAGTTCTTC

v_gene: TRBV7-8
d_gene: .
j_gene: TRBJ2-5
abundance: once
CDR3aa: CASSSGLPRETQYF
CDR3nt: TGTGCCAGCAGCTCGGGACTGCCTCGGGAGACCCAGTACTTC

v_gene: TRBV20-1
d_gene: .
j_gene: TRBJ2-5
abundance: once
CDR3aa: CSARDLEGVAAQETQYF
CDR3nt: TGCAGTGCTAGAGATCTGGAGGGGGTGGCAGCCCAAGAGACCCAGTACTTC

v_gene: TRBV12-3/TRBV12-4
d_gene: .
j_gene: TRBJ2-7
abundance: few
CDR3aa: CASSLGSGQTYEQYF
CDR3nt: TGTGCCAGCAGTTTAGGGTCAGGGCAAACCTACGAGCAGTACTTC

v_gene: TRBV7-2
d_gene: TRBD2
j_gene: TRBJ2-7
abundance: few
CDR3aa: CASSLIRLAGAYGQYF
CDR3nt: TGTGCCAGCAGCCTCATCCGACTAGCGGGAGCTTACGGGCAGTACTTC